What follows is one T cell receptor (beta chain) and its context. What it binds is not known. Trimming at V came to 5 bases and at J to 10 bases, leaving 10 bases not matched to a gene. Germline V gives CDR1 LNHDA, CDR2 SQIVND (reference sequence). The CDR3 length is 15 residues. The PCR used 60 Vbeta and 13 Jbeta primers. Per the authors' pipeline: In a later analysis, roughly 10 million of tens of millions of unique beta chains occurred in at least two donors. Data came from immunoSEQ multiplex PCR; TCRdb stores just in-frame clones and leaves some out. V and J calls and clone size are given by that table; D and trimming were obtained from the DNA. The profile shows 150,000 or so clones, around 74% of them singletons. This entry is derived from a study of cytomegalovirus exposure and HLA in healthy donors. Broader study findings: Serostatus for CMV was the only available immune exposure information. Per published accounts, TCR beta sequences correctly predicted the HLA-A and HLA-B alleles of most subjects.

The sequenced material came from PBMCs. The chain carries TRBV19 and TRBJ1-6; 8 nucleotides agree with TRBD1. The TCR was taken from a female donor in good health and CMV-seronegative. The CDR3 reads CASSRQGIALSPLHF. Here the CDR3 DNA reads TGTGCCAGTAGTCGACAGGGGATCGCATTGTCACCCCTCCACTTT.